Reported below is one TCR beta chain. This CDR3 region has 12 residues. Trimming cost V 1 base and J 10 bases; bases outside gene matches: 3. Per germline, CDR1 LNHDA and CDR2 SQIVND (reference sequence). Original analysis: Reference gene primer amplification yielded estimated nucleated cell counts. Assay: immunoSEQ multiplex PCR; the TCRdb copy retains only in-frame clones and omits some. V and J calls and clone size are as listed in that table; D and trimming were resolved from the DNA. The repertoire includes roughly 240,000 clones, roughly 86% of them detected once, and about 4% sits in the top ten. These data belong to a study of blood T cell repertoires in COVID-19. Whole-study context: Samples of COVID-19 (acute and convalescent) were obtained from the United States, Italy and Spain. Sources were T cells, B-cell-depleted T cells, or PBMCs; the material itself was cDNA or gDNA.

The specimen sequenced was peripheral blood. The chain uses TRBV19 and TRBJ2-7, with 8 bases that match TRBD1. This clonotype was obtained from a man aged 18 to 29 with active or convalescent COVID-19. The CDR3 DNA reads as TGTGCCAGTAGTATAGCAGGGGGCGCACAGTACTTC. This translates into CASSIAGGAQYF.